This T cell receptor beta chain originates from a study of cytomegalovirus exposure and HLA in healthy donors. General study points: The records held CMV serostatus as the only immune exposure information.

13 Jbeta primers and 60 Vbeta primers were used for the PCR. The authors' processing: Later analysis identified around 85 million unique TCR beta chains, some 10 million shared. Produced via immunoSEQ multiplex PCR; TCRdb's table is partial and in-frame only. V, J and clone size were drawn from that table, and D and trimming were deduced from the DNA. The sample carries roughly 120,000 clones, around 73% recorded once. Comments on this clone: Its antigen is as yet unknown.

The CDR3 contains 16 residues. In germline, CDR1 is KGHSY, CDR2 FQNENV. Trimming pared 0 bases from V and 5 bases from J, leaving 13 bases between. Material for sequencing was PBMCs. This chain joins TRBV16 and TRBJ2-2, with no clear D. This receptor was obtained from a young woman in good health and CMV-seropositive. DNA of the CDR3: TGTGCCAGCAGCCAATCCACAGTGCTACAGACCGGGGAGCTGTTTTTT. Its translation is CASSQSTVLQTGELFF. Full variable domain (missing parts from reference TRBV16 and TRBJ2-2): GEEVAQTPKHLVRGEGQKAKLYCAPIKGHSYVFWYQQVLKNEFKFLISFQNENVFDETGMPKERFSAKCLPNSPCSLEIQATKLEDSAVYFCASSQSTVLQTGELFFGEGSRLTVL.